This entry features one TCR beta chain sequence. The PCR ran on 60 Vbeta and 13 Jbeta primers. Using immunoSEQ multiplex PCR, the repertoire was profiled, and TCRdb retains in-frame clones only, with some absent. The table includes roughly 160,000 clones, approximately 77% detected once. These data belong to a study of cytomegalovirus exposure and HLA in healthy donors. Study-wide background: Caucasian-associated ancestry cluster membership applied to about 80% of several hundred genotyped donors.

Germline assignment: CDR1 SQVTM and CDR2 ANQGSEA. The CDR3 loop spans 15 amino acids. With 5 bases clipped from V and 6 bases from J, the junction kept 13 bases outside the gene matches. The sample was PBMCs. V is TRBV29-1 and J is TRBJ2-7, with TRBD2 matching 10 bases. The TCR was taken from a female donor in good health and CMV-seronegative. CDR3 loop: CSVSHLSGRASEQYF. The CDR3 DNA sequence: TGCAGCGTTTCACACCTAAGCGGGAGGGCCTCCGAGCAGTACTTC.